Listed below are T cell receptor beta chains from one sample, sequenced in a study of CD8 T cells in ankylosing spondylitis. TCRdb ran MiXCR on the 5' RACE reads and lists one entry per CDR3 protein. This repertoire shows 85,000 to 90,000 distinct CDR3 sequences, roughly 30% found once; its top ten account for roughly 60%. Sequenced input: blood, either unsorted or a sorted T cell fraction (not recorded which). These receptors were collected from a male donor with ankylosing spondylitis or in good health (not recorded which). The CDR3 runs from the conserved cysteine through the conserved F or W. A D gene is named only where the DNA matches it firmly. Some rows mark clone size as missing; the rest say once, few, many or name a class of expanded clone.

>TRBV5-1|-|TRBJ1-5|-
TGCGCCAGCAGCTTGGGCGGGGAGCAACAGCCCCAGCATTTT
CASSLGGEQQPQHF
>TRBV5-1|TRBD1|TRBJ1-1|-
TGCGCCAGCAGCTTGGGGGTCATGGACAGGGGGCGAGAAGCTTTCTTT
CASSLGVMDRGREAFF
>TRBV7-9|-|TRBJ2-2|-
TGTGCCAGCAGCTACCCCGGATTCGGGGAGCTGTTTTTT
CASSYPGFGELFF
>TRBV5-1|-|TRBJ1-1|-
TGCGCCAGCAGCTTGAGGGCAGGGTTTGATTTGGATACTGAAGCTTTCTTT
CASSLRAGFDLDTEAFF
>TRBV28|-|TRBJ1-1|-
TGTGCCACCGAAAAGGGAGGACTGAACACTGAAGCTTTCTTT
CATEKGGLNTEAFF
>TRBV20-1|TRBD1|TRBJ1-1|-
TGCAGTGCTTTACAGGGGCCTACTGAAGCTTTCTTT
CSALQGPTEAFF
>TRBV5-1|-|TRBJ1-4|few
TGCGCCAGCAGCCCGGAACAGGGCCTAAGTGAAAAACTGTTTTTT
CASSPEQGLSEKLFF
>TRBV5-6|TRBD2|TRBJ2-1|few
TGTGCCAGCAGCCCCAAACGGGAGGGCTCCTACAATGAGCAGTTCTTC
CASSPKREGSYNEQFF
>TRBV7-3|-|TRBJ1-1|-
TGTGCCAGCAAGCAGGGTTTAAGCACTGAAGCTTTCTTT
CASKQGLSTEAFF
>TRBV27|-|TRBJ2-5|-
TGTGCCAGCAGCTCTGACGGGCGGGGTCCGGGCCAGGAGACCCAGTACTTC
CASSSDGRGPGQETQYF
>TRBV6-1|-|TRBJ1-1|-
TGTGCCGGTTCCTTCGGGGACGGGGACACTGAAGCTTTCTTT
CAGSFGDGDTEAFF
>TRBV28|TRBD2|TRBJ2-1|-
TGTGCCAGCAGTTCGACAAATAGCGGGAGGAAAATGAATGAGCAGTTCTTC
CASSSTNSGRKMNEQFF
>TRBV7-6|-|TRBJ2-1|-
TGTGCCAGCAGCTCGAAGGCCGGCCTTTCCAATGAGCAGTTCTTC
CASSSKAGLSNEQFF
>TRBV6-1|-|TRBJ1-1|once
TGTGCCAGCAGTGATGGGCTGCTGGGGGGCGGGCGCACTGAAGCTTTCTTT
CASSDGLLGGGRTEAFF
>TRBV20-1|-|TRBJ1-5|-
TGCAGTGCTAGATTGAACAGCAATCAGCCCCAGCATTTT
CSARLNSNQPQHF
>TRBV5-1|-|TRBJ2-5|many
TGCGCCAGCAGCTTATCCGCGGTTGGGAGAGAGACCCAGTACTTC
CASSLSAVGRETQYF
>TRBV29-1|-|TRBJ1-5|few
TGCAGCGTTGGATACAGGAGGAATCAGCCCCAGCATTTT
CSVGYRRNQPQHF
>TRBV11-3|-|TRBJ1-1|-
TGTGCCAGCAGCCCGGGGGGCGCCGGGTATGGTGAAGCTTTCTTT
CASSPGGAGYGEAFF
>TRBV30|-|TRBJ1-2|-
TGTGCCTGGGGCCCCCCCAAGGGATCCCACTATGGCTACACCTTC
CAWGPPKGSHYGYTF
>TRBV28|-|TRBJ2-5|-
TGTGCCAGCAGTTTCCAGGGATTAGAGACCCAGTACTTC
CASSFQGLETQYF
>TRBV29-1|-|TRBJ1-1|-
TGCAGCGCCCCGGTCAACACTGAAGCTTTCTTT
CSAPVNTEAFF
>TRBV5-1|TRBD2|TRBJ2-1|many
TGCGCCAGCAGCCCTAGGACTAGCGGGACCGGTGAGCAGTTCTTC
CASSPRTSGTGEQFF
>TRBV3-1|-|TRBJ1-2|-
TGTGCCAGCAGGGGCAGCTATGGCTACACCTTC
CASRGSYGYTF
>TRBV7-3|-|TRBJ2-3|few
TGTGCCAGCAGCTTATTTGGTGTAGATACGCAGTATTTT
CASSLFGVDTQYF
>TRBV7-2|-|TRBJ2-5|few
TGTGCCAGCAGCTTATTAGCCGGGGGCATGGAGACCCAGTACTTC
CASSLLAGGMETQYF
>TRBV20-1|-|TRBJ2-3|few
TGCGGGCCCCGCCAGCACCCCACAGATACGCAGTATTTT
CGPRQHPTDTQYF
>TRBV7-2|-|TRBJ1-4|few
TGTGCCAGCAGCTTAGGGTGGGGTAATGAAAAACTGTTTTTT
CASSLGWGNEKLFF
>TRBV11-2|-|TRBJ1-4|few
TGTGCCAGCAGCAAGGGGATGGAGGAAAAACTGTTTTTT
CASSKGMEEKLFF
>TRBV5-1|TRBD2|TRBJ2-1|few
TGCGCCAGCAGCTCACTAGCGGGAGTTTCAAATGAGCAGTTCTTC
CASSSLAGVSNEQFF
>TRBV6-5|-|TRBJ1-1|few
TGTGCCAGCAGTTACACTCGTTGGGGACATGGGGAGAACACTGAAGCTTTCTTT
CASSYTRWGHGENTEAFF
>TRBV10-1|-|TRBJ1-1|-
TGCGCCAGCAGTGGACAGCGAACTGAGGCTTTCTTT
CASSGQRTEAFF
>TRBV5-1|TRBD2|TRBJ2-1|-
TGCGCCAGCAGCTATCAGTTTAGCGGGAGAGGAGAGGATGAGCAGTTCTTC
CASSYQFSGRGEDEQFF
>TRBV15|TRBD1|TRBJ2-2|many
TGTGCCACCAGTAATCCCGGGACAGGGGCCACCGGGGAGCTGTTTTTT
CATSNPGTGATGELFF
>TRBV6-1|-|TRBJ2-1|-
TGTGCCAGCAAATGGGACCCTAATATGAATGAGCAGTTCTTC
CASKWDPNMNEQFF
>TRBV7-8|-|TRBJ2-1|-
TGTGCCAGCAGCTCCAGGTGGGGGCAGTTCTTC
CASSSRWGQFF
>TRBV7-9|-|TRBJ2-4|-
TGTGCCAGCAGCTTCCCTCTAGGGGCCAAAAACATTCAGTACTTC
CASSFPLGAKNIQYF
>TRBV11-3|-|TRBJ1-1|-
TGTGCCAGCAGCCGGTACAGGGAAAGCACTGAAGCTTTCTTT
CASSRYRESTEAFF
>TRBV5-1|-|TRBJ1-5|medium-sized
TGCGCCAGCAGCTTGGATGTTAATCAGCCCCAGCATTTT
CASSLDVNQPQHF
>TRBV20-1|-|TRBJ1-5|-
TGCAGTGCTAGCGTATCGGGTCTTAGCAATCAGCCCCAGCATTTT
CSASVSGLSNQPQHF
>TRBV6-1|TRBD2|TRBJ2-3|-
TGTGCCAGCACCAGAACTAGCGGGGCTAGTAAGGATACGCAGTATTTT
CASTRTSGASKDTQYF
>TRBV6-1|TRBD2|TRBJ2-5|-
TGTGCCAGCAGTATTGGACTAGCGGGAGGTAGCCAAGAGACCCAGTACTTC
CASSIGLAGGSQETQYF
>TRBV12-3/TRBV12-4|-|TRBJ1-5|-
TGTGCCAGCAGTTTAGGGGAGGGGATCGGTCAGCCCCAGCATTTT
CASSLGEGIGQPQHF
>TRBV7-9|TRBD1|TRBJ1-2|many
TGTGCCAGCAGCCCGACAGGGGTTGATGGCTACACCTTC
CASSPTGVDGYTF
>TRBV6-1|-|TRBJ1-2|many
TGTGCCAGCAGACCTACCTCACGCCATGGCTACACCTTC
CASRPTSRHGYTF
>TRBV5-1|-|TRBJ2-2|-
TGCGCCAGCAGCTTGTACAGGGAGCGGAACACCGGGGAGCTGTTTTTT
CASSLYRERNTGELFF
>TRBV5-6|-|TRBJ1-4|few
TGTGCCAGCAGCTTGGTTTCAGTTACCTCGGCCGAAAAACTGTTTTTT
CASSLVSVTSAEKLFF
>TRBV20-1|-|TRBJ2-7|few
TGCAGTTCACGAGGGCTTAAAATCTACGAGCAGTACTTC
CSSRGLKIYEQYF
>TRBV29-1|-|TRBJ2-2|few
TGCAGCCATGGGACTCGACGTCCCGGGGAGCTGTTTTTT
CSHGTRRPGELFF
>TRBV7-2|TRBD2|TRBJ2-2|many
TGTGCCAGCAGCATAACTAGCGGGGGGGCTCCCGGGGAGCTGTTTTTT
CASSITSGGAPGELFF
>TRBV20-1|-|TRBJ1-4|-
TGCAGCGCCCTCCGGGGGGCGAATGAAAAACTGTTTTTT
CSALRGANEKLFF